Shown below are 3 T cell receptor beta chains from a single sample sequenced in a study of control samples from healthy donors and cancer patients. Method: immunoSEQ multiplex PCR; TCRdb's copy keeps in-frame clones and lacks some. The data contain fewer than 200,000 clones, around 88% of them singletons. The sample comprised blood. The receptor source for this set is a woman aged 25 to 39 in good health.

The CDR3 protein is CASSRLAGDTGELFF. CDR3 DNA sequence: TGTGCCAGCAGCCGACTAGCGGGAGACACCGGGGAGCTGTTTTTT. The chain has TRBV5-6 and TRBJ2-2, with 12 bases aligning to TRBD2. Germline assignment: CDR1 SGHDT and CDR2 YYEEEE. The J segment lost 3 bases and the V segment lost 4 bases, leaving 1 base of the junction unmatched. The CDR3 runs to 15 residues. Based on the CDR3 plus reference TRBV5-6 and TRBJ2-2, the full variable domain is DAGVTQSPTHLIKTRGQQVTLRCSPKSGHDTVSWYQQALGQGPQFIFQYYEEEERQRGNFPDRFSGHQFPNYSSELNVNALLLGDSALYLCASSRLAGDTGELFFGEGSRLTVL.

The chain couples TRBV28 to TRBJ2-7, with TRBD2 matching over 9 bases. The germline gives CDR1 MDHEN, CDR2 SYDVKM. V lost 5 bases to trimming and J lost 3 bases; unmatched junction nucleotides: 2. CDR3 length: 13 amino acids. The CDR3 here is CASSPAGGYEQYF. The CDR3 DNA follows: TGTGCCAGCAGTCCAGCGGGGGGCTACGAGCAGTACTTC.

This clone was seen a few times. The chain employs TRBV18 and TRBJ1-2; 7 bases agree with TRBD1. This CDR3 has 16 amino acids. CDR1 KGHSH and CDR2 LQKENI come from the germline V gene. J gave up 5 bases and V 3 bases, and 12 bases lay outside the gene matches. The CDR3 DNA reads TGTGCCAGCTCACCCCCCTCGACAGGGAGGCGATATGGCTACACCTTC. It yields the protein CASSPPSTGRRYGYTF.